This T cell receptor (beta chain) was found in a study of blood T cell repertoires in COVID-19. Study context: Acute-phase and convalescent COVID-19 samples originated in the United States, Italy and Spain.

Germline CDR1 reads SGHRS; CDR2 reads YFSETQ. The CDR3 has 15 residues. The V end lost 4 bases, the J end lost 0 bases, and 12 bases lay between the germline ends. Clones were sequenced by immunoSEQ multiplex PCR, and TCRdb holds only the in-frame ones, with some missing. This table has 110,000 or so clones, roughly 85% appearing once. Source material: peripheral blood. The TCR was taken from a middle-aged man with acute or convalescent COVID-19. This sequence joins TRBV5-1 and TRBJ2-3, with D possibly being TRBD1 (5 bases). This CDR3 reads CASSLQGTSTDTQYF. In DNA form, the CDR3 reads TGCGCCAGCAGCCTGCAGGGAACGAGCACAGATACGCAGTATTTT. The whole variable domain, remainder taken from reference TRBV5-1 and TRBJ2-3, is KAGVTQTPRYLIKTRGQQVTLSCSPISGHRSVSWYQQTPGQGLQFLFEYFSETQRNKGNFPGRFSGRQFSNSRSEMNVSTLELGDSALYLCASSLQGTSTDTQYFGPGTRLTVL.